The clone carrying this T cell receptor (beta chain) showed up just once. The data originate from a study of CD4 T cells in relation to SARS-CoV-2 and coronaviruses. The CDR3 sequence is 14 residues long. The germline gives CDR1 ENHRY, CDR2 SYGVKD. V lost 4 bases and J lost 7, with 13 bases in between. TCRdb keeps only in-frame clones here, not all; method: immunoSEQ multiplex PCR. This sample has some 68,000 clones, with approximately 95% found just once. Unexposed donor CD4+ T cells date from 2011-2018, before the COVID-19 pandemic. Specimen: naive CD4+ T cells from PBMCs. Noted subset: naive CD4+ T cells isolated by negative enrichment. This sequence joins TRBV10-3 and TRBJ2-2; tentatively, D is TRBD1 (5 bases). The clonotype comes from a human donor in good health. In DNA form, the CDR3 reads TGTGCCATCAGTGCATTCAGGGATGACGGGGAGCTGTTTTTT. Translation: CAISAFRDDGELFF.